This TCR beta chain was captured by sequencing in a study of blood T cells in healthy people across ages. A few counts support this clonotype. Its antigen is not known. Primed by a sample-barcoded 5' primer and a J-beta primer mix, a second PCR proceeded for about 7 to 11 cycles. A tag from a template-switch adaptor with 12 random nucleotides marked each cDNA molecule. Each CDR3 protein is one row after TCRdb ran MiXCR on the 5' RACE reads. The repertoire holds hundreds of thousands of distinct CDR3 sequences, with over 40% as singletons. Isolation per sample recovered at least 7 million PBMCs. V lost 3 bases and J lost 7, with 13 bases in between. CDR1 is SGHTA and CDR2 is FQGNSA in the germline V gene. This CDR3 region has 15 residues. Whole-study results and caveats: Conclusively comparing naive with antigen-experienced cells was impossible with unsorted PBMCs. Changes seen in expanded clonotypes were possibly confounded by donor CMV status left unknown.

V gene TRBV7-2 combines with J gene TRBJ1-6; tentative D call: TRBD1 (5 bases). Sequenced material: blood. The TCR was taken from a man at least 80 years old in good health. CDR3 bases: TGTGCCAGCAGCTTCAGCGGGGGAACGAATTCACCCCTCCACTTT. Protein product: CASSFSGGTNSPLHF.